This T cell receptor (beta chain) was sequenced for a study of blood T cell repertoires in COVID-19. Study at large: Sample material is recorded as cDNA or gDNA derived from T cells, B-cell-depleted T cells, or PBMCs.

CDR1 is SNHLY and CDR2 is FYNNEI in the germline V gene. This CDR3 contains 16 residues. V was trimmed by 2 bases and J by 2 bases, leaving 12 bases between them. Assay: immunoSEQ multiplex PCR; the TCRdb copy retains only in-frame clones and omits some. The sample records about 260,000 clones, 84% being singletons. The sample comprised peripheral blood. The receptor comes from a man in his sixties with acute or convalescent COVID-19. The genes are TRBV2 and TRBJ1-4, with a weak D call TRBD1 (5 bases). The CDR3 bases are TGTGCCAGCAGTGAAACCCCGGCAGGGACTAATGAAAAACTGTTTTTT. Its translation: CASSETPAGTNEKLFF. Complete variable domain (other parts from reference TRBV2 and TRBJ1-4): EPEVTQTPSHQVTQMGQEVILRCVPISNHLYFYWYRQILGQKVEFLVSFYNNEISEKSEIFDDQFSVERPDGSNFTLKIRSTKLEDSAMYFCASSETPAGTNEKLFFGSGTQLSVL.